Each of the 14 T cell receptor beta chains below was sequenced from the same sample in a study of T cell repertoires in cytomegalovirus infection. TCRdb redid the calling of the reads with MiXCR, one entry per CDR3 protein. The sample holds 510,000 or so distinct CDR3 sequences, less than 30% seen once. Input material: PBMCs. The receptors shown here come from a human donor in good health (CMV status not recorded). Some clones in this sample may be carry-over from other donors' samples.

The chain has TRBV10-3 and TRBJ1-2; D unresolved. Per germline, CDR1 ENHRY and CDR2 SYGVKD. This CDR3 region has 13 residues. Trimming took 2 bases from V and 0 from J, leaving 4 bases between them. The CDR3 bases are TGTGCCATCAGTGAGGGGGCTAACTATGGCTACACCTTC. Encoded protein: CAISEGANYGYTF.

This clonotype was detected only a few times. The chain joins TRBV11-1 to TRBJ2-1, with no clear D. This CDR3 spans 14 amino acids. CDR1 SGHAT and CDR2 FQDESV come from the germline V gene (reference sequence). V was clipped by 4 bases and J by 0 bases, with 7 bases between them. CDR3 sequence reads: CASSSRSSYNEQFF. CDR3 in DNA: TGTGCCAGCAGCTCCCGAAGCTCCTACAATGAGCAGTTCTTC.

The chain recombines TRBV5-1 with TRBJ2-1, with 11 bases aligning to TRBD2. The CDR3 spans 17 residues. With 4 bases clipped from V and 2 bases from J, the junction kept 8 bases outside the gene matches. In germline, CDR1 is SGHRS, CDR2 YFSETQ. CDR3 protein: CASSRVSSGRTYNEQFF. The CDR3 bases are TGCGCCAGCAGCCGTGTCTCTAGCGGGAGGACCTACAATGAGCAGTTCTTC.

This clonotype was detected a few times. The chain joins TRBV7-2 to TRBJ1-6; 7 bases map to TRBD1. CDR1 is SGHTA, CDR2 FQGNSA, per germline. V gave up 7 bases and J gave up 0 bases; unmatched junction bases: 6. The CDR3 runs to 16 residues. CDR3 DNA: TGTGCCAGCACACCCCAGGGGGGCTCCTATAATTCACCCCTCCACTTT. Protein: CASTPQGGSYNSPLHF.

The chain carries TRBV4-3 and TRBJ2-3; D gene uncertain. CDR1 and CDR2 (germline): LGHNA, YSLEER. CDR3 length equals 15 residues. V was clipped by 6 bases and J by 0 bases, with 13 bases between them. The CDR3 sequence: CASRGAWESTDTQYF. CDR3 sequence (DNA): TGCGCCAGCAGGGGCGCTTGGGAAAGCACAGATACGCAGTATTTT.

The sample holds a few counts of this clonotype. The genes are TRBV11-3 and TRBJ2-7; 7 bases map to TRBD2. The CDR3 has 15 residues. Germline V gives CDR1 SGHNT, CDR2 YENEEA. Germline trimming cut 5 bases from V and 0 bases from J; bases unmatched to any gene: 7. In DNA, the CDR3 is TGTGCCAGCAGCATTGCTAGCGGTAGCTCCTACGAGCAGTACGTC. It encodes CASSIASGSSYEQYV.

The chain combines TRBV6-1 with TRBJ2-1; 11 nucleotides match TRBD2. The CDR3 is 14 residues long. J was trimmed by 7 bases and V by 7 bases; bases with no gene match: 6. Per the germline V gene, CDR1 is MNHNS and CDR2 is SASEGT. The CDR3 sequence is CASNPSGRWNEQFF. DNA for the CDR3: TGTGCCAGCAACCCTAGCGGGAGGTGGAATGAGCAGTTCTTC.

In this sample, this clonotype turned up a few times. The CDR3, as DNA: TGCGCCAGCAGCCAAGCAGCGGGAATCGGGGGTGAGCAGTTCTTC. Protein: CASSQAAGIGGEQFF. The V gene is TRBV4-3, the J gene TRBJ2-1, with 7 bases matching TRBD2. This CDR3 is built from 15 residues. V lost 1 base, J lost 9 bases, and 9 bases stayed unmatched. Germline CDR1 is LGHNA and CDR2 is YSLEER.

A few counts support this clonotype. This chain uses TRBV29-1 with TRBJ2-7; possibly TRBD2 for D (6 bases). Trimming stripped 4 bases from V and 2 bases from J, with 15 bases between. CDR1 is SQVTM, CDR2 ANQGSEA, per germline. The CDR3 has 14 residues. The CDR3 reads CSVARDGSTYEQYF. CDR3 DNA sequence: TGCAGCGTTGCGCGGGACGGATCGACCTACGAGCAGTACTTC.

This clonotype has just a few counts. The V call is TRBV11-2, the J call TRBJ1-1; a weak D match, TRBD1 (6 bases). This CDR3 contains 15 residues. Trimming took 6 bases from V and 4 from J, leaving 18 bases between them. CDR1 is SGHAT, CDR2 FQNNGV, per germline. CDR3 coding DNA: TGTGCCAGCAGTCCACAGGGATTAGGGTCCACTGAAGCTTTCTTT. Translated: CASSPQGLGSTEAFF.

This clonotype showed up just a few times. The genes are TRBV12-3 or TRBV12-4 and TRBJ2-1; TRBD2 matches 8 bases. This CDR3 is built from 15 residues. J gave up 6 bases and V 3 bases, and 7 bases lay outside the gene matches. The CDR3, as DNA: TGTGCCAGCAGTTTTGGCCTAGCGGGCATCAATGAGCAGTTCTTC. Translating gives CASSFGLAGINEQFF.

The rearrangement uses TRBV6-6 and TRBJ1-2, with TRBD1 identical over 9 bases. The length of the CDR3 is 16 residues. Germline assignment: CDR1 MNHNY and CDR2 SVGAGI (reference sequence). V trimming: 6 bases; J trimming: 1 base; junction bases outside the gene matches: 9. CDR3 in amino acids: CASRFLTGGNNYGYTF. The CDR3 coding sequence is TGTGCCAGCAGGTTTTTGACAGGGGGAAATAACTATGGCTACACCTTC.

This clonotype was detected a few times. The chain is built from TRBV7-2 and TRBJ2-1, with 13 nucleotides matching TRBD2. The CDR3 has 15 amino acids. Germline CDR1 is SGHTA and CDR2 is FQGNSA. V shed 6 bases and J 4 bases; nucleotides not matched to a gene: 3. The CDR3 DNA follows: TGTGCCAGCAGTGGGACTAGCGGGATTTACAATGAGCAGTTCTTC. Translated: CASSGTSGIYNEQFF.

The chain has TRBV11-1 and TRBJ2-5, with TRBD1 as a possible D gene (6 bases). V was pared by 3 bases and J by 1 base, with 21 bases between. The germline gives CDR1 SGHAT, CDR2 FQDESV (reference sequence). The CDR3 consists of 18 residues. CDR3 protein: CASSLPTGTQISQETQYF. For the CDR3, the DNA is TGTGCCAGCAGCTTGCCGACGGGGACACAGATTTCCCAAGAGACCCAGTACTTC.